The 3 T cell receptor beta chains presented below share a single source sample, sequenced in a study of T cell clones after liver transplantation. Assay used: immunoSEQ multiplex PCR; TCRdb lists only in-frame clones, some missing. The sample holds roughly 73,000 clones, 75% to 90% seen once. This material consisted of CD4+ T cells from blood, taken before liver transplant. Receptors were obtained from a human donor who received a liver transplant.

The CDR3 nucleotides are TGCGCCAGCAGCCATCTAAGAACTAGCGGGACCGAAGAGACCCAGTACTTC. The encoded protein is CASSHLRTSGTEETQYF. The rearrangement joins TRBV4-1 to TRBJ2-5, with 10 bases identical to TRBD2. Germline CDR1 MGHRA, CDR2 YSYEKL. V lost 3 bases to trimming and J lost 3 bases; unmatched junction nucleotides: 10. There are 17 residues in the CDR3.

J is TRBJ1-5 and V is TRBV5-1; 11 bases align to TRBD1. Germline V gene lookup returns CDR1 SGHRS and CDR2 YFSETQ. V shed 4 bases, J shed 5 bases, and the junction held 14 bases outside the gene matches. The CDR3 spans 18 residues. This chain's CDR3 is CASSPRDRGSFEHQPQHF. The CDR3 coding sequence is TGCGCCAGCAGCCCCCGGGACAGGGGGAGTTTTGAGCATCAGCCCCAGCATTTT.

This clone was detected a few times. The chain employs TRBV30 and TRBJ1-1; D possibly corresponds to TRBD1 (5 bases). The CDR3 spans 13 residues. Germline-derived CDR1 and CDR2 are GTSNPN and SVGIG (reference sequence). The ends were cut back, 8 bases at V and 3 bases at J, with 16 bases in the middle. CDR3 in DNA: TGTGCCGGGGGTGGGAGGGGATACACTGAAGCTTTCTTT. Its protein is CAGGGRGYTEAFF.